Following are 13 T cell receptor beta chains from one sample sequenced in a study of blood T cells in healthy people across ages (dated by TCRdb to about 2015). The library was built by means of 5' RACE. TCRdb shows the sequencer as Illumina HiSeq 2500. The second PCR ran for roughly 7 to 12 cycles and used a J-beta primer mix along with a sample-barcoded 5' primer. Using fastp at Q25 and MiXCR, TCRdb reprocessed the public reads and kept productive beta chains. Rows are combined by CDR3 protein, so each entry shows the most common genes and DNA. This sample is represented by around 500,000 distinct CDR3 sequences; around half of them were singletons. The ten most abundant clones make up roughly 24% of the sample. Sequences were obtained from blood. The receptor source for this set is a man at least 80 years old in good health.

In this sample, this clonotype turned up once. This sequence joins TRBV27 and TRBJ2-5, with 11 bases lining up with TRBD1. The V segment lost 5 bases and the J segment 1 base; nucleotides outside the gene matches: 6. CDR1 and CDR2 from the germline V gene are MNHEY and SMNVEV (reference sequence). The CDR3 loop spans 16 amino acids. The CDR3 here is CASSPTGTGGQETQYF. The CDR3, as DNA: TGTGCCAGCAGTCCTACCGGGACAGGGGGCCAAGAGACCCAGTACTTC.

The gene calls are TRBV27 and TRBJ2-5; tentatively, D is TRBD1 (6 bases). V lost 7 bases, J lost 3 bases, and 9 bases lay in between. Germline assignment: CDR1 MNHEY and CDR2 SMNVEV (reference sequence). The length of the CDR3 is 12 residues. CDR3 DNA: TGTGCCAGCACTGACAGGAAAGAGACCCAGTACTTC. This codes for CASTDRKETQYF.

The V gene is TRBV6-2 or TRBV6-3, the J gene TRBJ2-7, with D unresolved. Germline CDR1 MNHEY, CDR2 SVGEGT. This CDR3 comprises 14 residues. V was trimmed by 7 bases and J by 0 bases, leaving 13 bases between them. CDR3 nucleotide sequence: TGTGCCAGCATTCATCGGTTAGACTCCTACGAGCAGTACTTC. The encoded protein is CASIHRLDSYEQYF.

The genes are TRBV20-1 and TRBJ2-1; TRBD2 matches at 7 bases. The CDR3 totals 16 residues. Germline CDR1 DFQATT, CDR2 SNEGSKA (reference sequence). The J segment lost 3 bases and the V segment lost 0 bases, leaving 8 bases of the junction unmatched. In DNA form, the CDR3 reads TGCAGTGCTAGAGATCCCAGCGGGAAGGTCTACAATGAGCAGTTCTTC. Protein sequence: CSARDPSGKVYNEQFF.

The CDR3 nucleotides read TGTGCCAGCAGCGTAGGTTGGGGAGACAGGCCGCAGTATTTT. Its protein product is CASSVGWGDRPQYF. V gene TRBV9 combines with J gene TRBJ2-3; D is perhaps TRBD1 (6 bases). Germline loops: CDR1 SGDLS, CDR2 YYNGEE. CDR3 length: 14 residues. V was shortened by 0 bases and J by 10 bases, with 15 bases between the two germline ends. Based on the CDR3 plus reference TRBV9 and TRBJ2-3, the full variable domain is DSGVTQTPKHLITATGQRVTLRCSPRSGDLSVYWYQQSLDQGLQFLIQYYNGEERAKGNILERFSAQQFPDLHSELNLSSLELGDSALYFCASSVGWGDRPQYFGPGTRLTVL.

This clonotype was picked up many times. This chain connects TRBV6-5 to TRBJ2-3; the D gene is possibly TRBD2 (6 bases). Trimming removed 2 bases from V and 8 bases from J, with 14 bases in between. The CDR3 runs 14 residues. Germline V gives CDR1 MNHEY, CDR2 SVGAGI. CDR3 protein: CASSYPEGGGTQYF. The CDR3 nucleotides are TGTGCCAGCAGTTACCCCGAGGGAGGAGGTACGCAGTATTTT.

The chain recombines TRBV9 with TRBJ2-6; tentatively, D is TRBD1 or TRBD2 (6 bases each). V lost 7 bases, J lost 0 bases, and 14 bases lay in between. There are 16 residues in the CDR3. The germline gives CDR1 SGDLS, CDR2 YYNGEE. The CDR3 bases are TGTGCCAGCCGAAGGGGGGCCTTCTCTGGGGCCAACGTCCTGACTTTC. This translates into CASRRGAFSGANVLTF. Full variable domain (rest looked up from reference TRBV9 and TRBJ2-6): DSGVTQTPKHLITATGQRVTLRCSPRSGDLSVYWYQQSLDQGLQFLIQYYNGEERAKGNILERFSAQQFPDLHSELNLSSLELGDSALYFCASRRGAFSGANVLTFGAGSRLTVL.

About this clonotype itself: The germline gene is not matched at one end of the junction; a read error may be the cause. This chain uses TRBV10-3 with TRBJ1-6; TRBD1 matches 7 bases. Germline assignment: CDR1 ENHRY and CDR2 SYGVKD. CDR3 size: 13 residues. The CDR3 protein is CAIRGTTGSPPHF. In DNA form, the CDR3 reads TGTGCCATCAGGGGCACGACAGGGTCACCCCCCCACTTT.

The V and J genes are TRBV29-1 and TRBJ2-3; 14 bases fit TRBD2. Germline V gene sequence: CDR1 SQVTM, CDR2 ANQGSEA. Losses at the gene ends were 5 bases for V and 6 bases for J; bases not matched to a gene: 7. The CDR3 extends over 15 amino acids. DNA for the CDR3: TGCAGCGTTAAAAGACTAGCGGGAGGGTTCGATACGCAGTATTTT. Translated: CSVKRLAGGFDTQYF.

This clonotype occurred many times. The V call is TRBV6-5, the J call TRBJ2-2; no clear D. Germline lookup yields CDR1 MNHEY and CDR2 SVGAGI. V gave up 5 bases and J gave up 1 base, with 2 bases separating them. The CDR3 consists of 12 residues. The CDR3: CASSENTGELFF. The CDR3 region has the DNA TGTGCCAGCAGTGAGAACACCGGGGAGCTGTTTTTT.

The chain links TRBV29-1 to TRBJ1-2; no reliable D call. The CDR3 extends over 15 amino acids. V was pared by 1 base and J by 8 bases, with 20 bases between. The germline CDR1 and CDR2 sequences are SQVTM and ANQGSEA. The CDR3 reads CSVEGFRGFLGGYTF. The CDR3 DNA reads TGCAGCGTTGAAGGTTTTCGTGGCTTCCTAGGCGGCTACACCTTC.

As regards this clonotype: This sequence may be a read error, since a much larger clone differs from it by one base. This chain uses TRBV7-2 with TRBJ2-1, with 10 bases fitting TRBD2. CDR3 length: 14 amino acids. The trim removed 4 bases at V and 13 bases at J, leaving 10 bases unmatched. CDR1 is SGHTA and CDR2 is FQGNSA in the germline V gene. CDR3 sequence: CASSSAGGVETQFF. The CDR3 DNA sequence: TGTGCCAGCAGCTCAGCGGGGGGGGTAGAGACCCAGTTCTTC. Full variable domain (missing parts from reference TRBV7-2 and TRBJ2-1): GAGVSQSPSNKVTEKGKDVELRCDPISGHTALYWYRQSLGQGLEFLIYFQGNSAPDKSGLPSDRFSAERTGGSVSTLTIQRTQQEDSAVYLCASSSAGGVETQFFGPGTRLTVL.

This clonotype was recorded a few times. The rearrangement links TRBV20-1 to TRBJ1-2; the match to TRBD1 covers 8 bases. Germline assignment: CDR1 DFQATT and CDR2 SNEGSKA (reference sequence). The V segment lost 8 bases and the J segment 1 base; nucleotides outside the gene matches: 6. The CDR3 has 13 residues. CDR3 loop: CSTSRGLNYGYTF. The DNA for the CDR3 is TGCAGTACTTCCAGGGGGCTTAACTATGGCTACACCTTC.